This T cell receptor beta chain was identified in a study of blood T cell repertoires in COVID-19. For the study at large: The samples span acute and convalescent COVID-19 from the United States, Italy and Spain.

Per the study methods: From reference gene primer amplification, estimates of nucleated cell counts were derived. Only in-frame clones appear in the TCRdb table, and some are missing; sequencing was by immunoSEQ multiplex PCR. From that table come the V and J calls and clone size; the DNA was used to work out D and trimming. The repertoire includes about 26,000 clones, 70% to 90% of them detected once, and approximately 30% sits in the top ten. This clone was recorded only once. The CDR3 contains 14 residues. The ends were cut back, 7 bases at V and 1 base at J, with 11 bases in the middle. CDR1 and CDR2 from the germline V gene are LNHDA and SQIVND (reference sequence). While infection was still active, Seattle patients were enrolled and then followed longitudinally.

The source material was peripheral blood. V is TRBV19 and J is TRBJ1-3, with D unclear. The receptor was isolated from a woman older than 75 with COVID-19, enrolled during active disease. The CDR3 nucleotides are TGTGCCAGTACTAAAGGAGGTTCTGGAAACACCATATATTTT. Translating it yields CASTKGGSGNTIYF.